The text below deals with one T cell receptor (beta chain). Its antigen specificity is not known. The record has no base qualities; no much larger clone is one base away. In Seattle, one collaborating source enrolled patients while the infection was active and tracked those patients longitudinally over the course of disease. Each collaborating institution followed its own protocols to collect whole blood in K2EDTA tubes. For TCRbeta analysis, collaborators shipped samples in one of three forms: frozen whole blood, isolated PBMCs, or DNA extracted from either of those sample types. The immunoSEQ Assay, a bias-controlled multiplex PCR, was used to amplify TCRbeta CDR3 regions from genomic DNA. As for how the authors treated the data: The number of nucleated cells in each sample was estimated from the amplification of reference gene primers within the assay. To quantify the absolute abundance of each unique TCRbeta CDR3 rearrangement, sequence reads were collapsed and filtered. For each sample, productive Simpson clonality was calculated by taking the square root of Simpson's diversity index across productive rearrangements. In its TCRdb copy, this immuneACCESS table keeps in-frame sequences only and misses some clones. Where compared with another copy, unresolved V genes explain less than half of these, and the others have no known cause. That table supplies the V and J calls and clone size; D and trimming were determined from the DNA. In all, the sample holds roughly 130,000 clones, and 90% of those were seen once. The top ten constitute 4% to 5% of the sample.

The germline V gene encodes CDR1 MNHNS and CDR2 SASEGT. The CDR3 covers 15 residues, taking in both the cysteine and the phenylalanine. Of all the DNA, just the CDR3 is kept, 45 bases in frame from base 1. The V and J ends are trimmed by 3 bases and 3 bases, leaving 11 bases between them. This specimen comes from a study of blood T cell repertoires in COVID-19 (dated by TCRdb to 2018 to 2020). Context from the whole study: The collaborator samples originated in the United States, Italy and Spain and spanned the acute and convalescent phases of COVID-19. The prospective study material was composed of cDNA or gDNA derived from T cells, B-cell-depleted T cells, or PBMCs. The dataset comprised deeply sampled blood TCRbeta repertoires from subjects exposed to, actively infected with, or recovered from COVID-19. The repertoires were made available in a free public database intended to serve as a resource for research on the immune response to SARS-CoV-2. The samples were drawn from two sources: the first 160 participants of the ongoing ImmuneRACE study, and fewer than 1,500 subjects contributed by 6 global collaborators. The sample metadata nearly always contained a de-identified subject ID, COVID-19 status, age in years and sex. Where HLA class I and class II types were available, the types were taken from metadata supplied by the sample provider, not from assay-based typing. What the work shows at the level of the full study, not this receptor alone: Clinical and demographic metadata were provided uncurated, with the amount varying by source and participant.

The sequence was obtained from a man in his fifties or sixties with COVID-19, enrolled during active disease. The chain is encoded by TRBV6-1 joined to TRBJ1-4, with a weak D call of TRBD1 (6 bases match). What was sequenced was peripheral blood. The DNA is TGTGCCAGCAGTGATTCAGGGGAAGCTAATGAAAAACTGTTTTTT. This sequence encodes CASSDSGEANEKLFF.